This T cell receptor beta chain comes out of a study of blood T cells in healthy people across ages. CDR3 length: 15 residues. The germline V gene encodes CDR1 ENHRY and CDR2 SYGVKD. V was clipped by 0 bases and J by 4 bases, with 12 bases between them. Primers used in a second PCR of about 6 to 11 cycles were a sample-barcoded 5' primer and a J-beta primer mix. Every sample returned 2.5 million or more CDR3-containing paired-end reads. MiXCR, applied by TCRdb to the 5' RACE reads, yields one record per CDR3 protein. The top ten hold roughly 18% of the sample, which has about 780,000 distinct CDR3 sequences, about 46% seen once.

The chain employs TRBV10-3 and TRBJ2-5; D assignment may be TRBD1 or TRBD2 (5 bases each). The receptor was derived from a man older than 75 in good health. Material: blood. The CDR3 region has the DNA TGTGCCATCAGTGAGTCGAAGGGACCAACAGAGACCCAGTACTTC. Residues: CAISESKGPTETQYF.